This entry features one T cell receptor beta chain sequence. Its cognate antigen is unknown. TCRdb called the 5' RACE reads again in MiXCR, with one record for every CDR3 protein. The repertoire holds roughly 450,000 distinct CDR3 sequences, with under 20% as singletons. The data derive from a study of T-cell memory formation after mild COVID-19. This CDR3 has 12 residues. Germline V gives CDR1 DFQATT, CDR2 SNEGSKA (reference sequence). V lost 5 bases and J 8 bases, leaving 15 bases between the germline ends. Study-level findings and limits: CD4/CD8 balance held among clones contracting day 15 to 85, and later expanders leaned CD4+.

This chain connects TRBV20-1 to TRBJ1-2; D remains unclear. The clonotype comes from a man between 18 and 29 years old who had mild COVID-19 (a few samples of this study predate the infection). Cell type and time point are not known. The sample consisted of PBMCs or a T cell subset sorted from them (not recorded which). CDR3 nucleotide sequence: TGCAGTGCTGTCCACCCTATCGGCGGCTACACCTTC. Translation: CSAVHPIGGYTF.